A selection of T cell receptor beta chains follows, all from one sample in a study of blood T cell repertoires in COVID-19. Method: immunoSEQ multiplex PCR; TCRdb's copy keeps in-frame clones and lacks some. The sample includes 75,000 or so clones, less than 90% of them seen just once. Input material: peripheral blood. The origin of the receptors is a man aged 50 or older with acute or convalescent COVID-19. Both conserved end residues are part of each CDR3. A D gene is named only where the DNA matches it firmly. Clone size is shown for a subset of rows, as once, few, many or a class of expanded clone.

abundance	j_gene	d_gene	v_gene	CDR3nt	CDR3aa
-	TRBJ2-1	TRBD2	TRBV2	TGTGCCAGCAGTTTAGAACCCCTACTAGCGGGGGGGCTCAATGAGCAGTTCTTC	CASSLEPLLAGGLNEQFF
-	TRBJ1-2	TRBD1	TRBV10-3	TGTGCCATCACCGAAACAGGGGGCCGGGGCTACACCTTC	CAITETGGRGYTF
-	TRBJ2-1	TRBD1	TRBV3-1/TRBV3-2	TGTGCCAGCAGCCCGGGACAGGGGGACCCAGAGTTCTTC	CASSPGQGDPEFF
-	TRBJ1-4	-	TRBV10-3	TGTGCCATCCGGAGCGGTGATGATGAAAAACTGTTTTTT	CAIRSGDDEKLFF
-	TRBJ2-7	-	TRBV24-1	TGTGCCACCAGTGATTCGGGCAGGGGCGTTCAGTACTTC	CATSDSGRGVQYF
-	TRBJ2-5	TRBD1	TRBV6-5	TGTGCCAGCAGTTACATCGACAGGGTGGAGACCCAGTACTTC	CASSYIDRVETQYF
-	TRBJ2-3	TRBD2	TRBV6-5	TGTGCCAGCAGTAGCGGACTAGCGGGGGGAGATACGCAGTATTTT	CASSSGLAGGDTQYF
-	TRBJ2-2	-	TRBV14	TGTGCCAGCAGCCAAGTACGAGGGAGTGGCACCGGGGAGCTGTTTTTT	CASSQVRGSGTGELFF
-	TRBJ1-1	-	TRBV7-2	TGTGCCAGTCTCTCAGGCATGAACACTGAAGCTTTCTTT	CASLSGMNTEAFF
-	TRBJ2-1	TRBD1	TRBV6-2/TRBV6-3	TGTGCCAGCAGCCCCGGGACAGTTTTGTACAATGAGCAGTTCTTC	CASSPGTVLYNEQFF
-	TRBJ1-1	TRBD1	TRBV28	TGTGCCAGCAGCCCCGGACAGGCAGACACTGAAGCTTTCTTT	CASSPGQADTEAFF
-	TRBJ1-3	-	TRBV7-2	TGTGCCAGCAGCTGGGGGGGGCTTTCGTCTTATCCCATATATTTT	CASSWGGLSSYPIYF
-	TRBJ1-3	TRBD1	TRBV7-7	TGTGCCAGCAGCAAAACCGGGACAGGGGAAAACACCATATATTTT	CASSKTGTGENTIYF
few	TRBJ2-1	-	TRBV9	TGTGCCAGCAGCGCCCGGCCCCAAGCGGGCAATGAGCAGTTCTTC	CASSARPQAGNEQFF
-	TRBJ2-3	-	TRBV10-2	TGCGCCAGCAGTAAGCGAGGAAGCACAGATACGCAGTATTTT	CASSKRGSTDTQYF
few	TRBJ1-6	TRBD1	TRBV7-9	TGTGCCAGCAACCCACGGGACAGGTCTTCACCCCTCCACTTT	CASNPRDRSSPLHF
-	TRBJ1-2	-	TRBV9	TGTGCCAGCAGCGTAGGACCCCCCGGGCAGGGGAATGGCTACACCTTC	CASSVGPPGQGNGYTF
-	TRBJ2-2	TRBD1	TRBV7-2	TGTGCCAGCAGCTTATCCGGGACAGCAAACACCGGGGAGCTGTTTTTT	CASSLSGTANTGELFF
few	TRBJ2-2	-	TRBV30	TGTGCCTGGAGTGTTGGAGGGCACACCGGGGAGCTGTTTTTT	CAWSVGGHTGELFF
-	TRBJ2-1	TRBD2	TRBV7-2	TGTGCCAGCAGCTTAGCACGACCGGGACTAGCGGGGGTGAGCTCCTACAATGAGCAGTTCTTC	CASSLARPGLAGVSSYNEQFF
-	TRBJ1-5	-	TRBV6-5	TGTGCCAGCAGTCTAGACGGGATGGGCAATCAGCCCCAGCATTTT	CASSLDGMGNQPQHF
-	TRBJ1-1	TRBD1	TRBV19	TGTGCCAGTAGTATCCTGGCAGGGGGAAATACTGAAGCTTTCTTT	CASSILAGGNTEAFF
-	TRBJ1-3	TRBD1	TRBV23-1	TGCGCCAGCAGTCAATCGGGACAGGGTGGAAACACCATATATTTT	CASSQSGQGGNTIYF
-	TRBJ2-3	-	TRBV30	TGTGCCTGGAGTGTAGGACAGAGCACAGATACGCAGTATTTT	CAWSVGQSTDTQYF
-	TRBJ2-1	TRBD1	TRBV5-1	TGCGCCAGCAGCTCCGGGACAGGGGATTACAATGAGCAGTTCTTC	CASSSGTGDYNEQFF
-	TRBJ2-1	TRBD1	TRBV11-3	TGTGCCAGCAGCTTAGTGTCTTTGGTAACATTGTGGGGACAGGATGATGAGCAGTTCTTC	CASSLVSLVTLWGQDDEQFF
once	TRBJ2-1	-	TRBV11-3	TGTGCCAGCAGAATTGGCGGAGGCAACAATGAGCAGTTCTTC	CASRIGGGNNEQFF
-	TRBJ1-1	-	TRBV6-2/TRBV6-3	TGTGCCAGCAGTTTCGAGGTTTCGATAAACTCTGAAGCTTTCTTT	CASSFEVSINSEAFF
-	TRBJ1-3	TRBD1	TRBV28	TGTGCCAGCAGCCAGGGGACAGAGACGTACTCTGGAAACACCATATATTTT	CASSQGTETYSGNTIYF
-	TRBJ1-2	-	TRBV4-1	TGCGCCAGCAGCACCCCCGGGACACCATATGGCTACACCTTC	CASSTPGTPYGYTF
-	TRBJ2-7	TRBD2	TRBV7-2	TGTGCCAGCAGCCAAAGATCGGGACTAGCGACTCTCTCCTACGAGCAGTACTTC	CASSQRSGLATLSYEQYF
-	TRBJ2-1	TRBD2	TRBV11-2	TGTGCCAGCAGCTTAGAGCCTAGCGGGAGTGATGAGCAGTTCTTC	CASSLEPSGSDEQFF
-	TRBJ1-2	-	TRBV5-1	TGCGCCAGCAGCCCTTCCGGTGGTAACAACTATGGCTACACCTTC	CASSPSGGNNYGYTF
-	TRBJ2-1	TRBD1	TRBV7-2	TGTGCCAGCAGCTTAGTGGGACAGACCTACAATGAGCAGTTCTTC	CASSLVGQTYNEQFF
-	TRBJ1-2	-	TRBV19	TGTGCCAGTAGTATAGATCTGGGGGGACGGGGCTACACCTTC	CASSIDLGGRGYTF
-	TRBJ1-4	TRBD1	TRBV5-4	TGTGCCAGCAGCTTGGAAGGACAGGGGAACGAAAAACTGTTTTTT	CASSLEGQGNEKLFF
-	TRBJ2-7	-	TRBV7-9	TGTGCCAGCAGCTTAGGGGCTAGCTCCGAGCAGTACTTC	CASSLGASSEQYF
-	TRBJ2-7	-	TRBV7-2	TGTGCCAGCAGCTCGAGGAGGGCCTACGAGCAGTACTTC	CASSSRRAYEQYF
-	TRBJ2-1	-	TRBV19	TGTGCCAGTAGTTTGGGGGGCTCCTACAATGAGCAGTTCTTC	CASSLGGSYNEQFF